The rows below give T cell receptor beta chains drawn from one sample of a study of cytomegalovirus exposure and HLA in healthy donors. Here immunoSEQ multiplex PCR was the method, and the copy in TCRdb shows in-frame clones only, minus some. The table records 100,000 to 150,000 clones, about 11% of them present only once. Sample: PBMCs. Receptors originate from a woman aged 18-29 years in good health and CMV-seropositive. Each CDR3 is given with its conserved first and last residue. Each record gives: clone size, V gene, J gene, D gene, CDR3 DNA, CDR3 protein. D genes are given only for firm matches. Where a row states a size, it is once, few, many or the class of an expanded clone; other rows omit it.

-	TRBV19	TRBJ1-5	-	TGTGCCTCCCACAGCCCCAGTATCAACCTCAATCAGCCCCAGCATTTT	CASHSPSINLNQPQHF
-	TRBV7-2	TRBJ2-5	TRBD2	TGTGCCAGCAGCCCCCAAAGCGGGGGTTCCGGGACCCAGTACTTC	CASSPQSGGSGTQYF
-	TRBV30	TRBJ2-5	-	TGTGCCTGGAGGCCAGACTCTAGGAGAGAGACCCAGTACTTC	CAWRPDSRRETQYF
-	TRBV19	TRBJ1-1	TRBD1	TGTGCCAGTAGTACTCGGACAGGGCACACTGAAGCTTTCTTT	CASSTRTGHTEAFF
-	TRBV6-5	TRBJ2-2	TRBD2	TGTGCCAGCAGCGTCCTAGCGGGAGCGGGCGGGGAGCTGTTTTTT	CASSVLAGAGGELFF
few	TRBV5-1	TRBJ2-7	TRBD1	TGCGCCAGCAGCCATACAGGGGGCGAATACAACGAGCAGTACTTC	CASSHTGGEYNEQYF
few	TRBV5-1	TRBJ2-1	-	TGCGCCAGCATAAGAGAGAGCAATGAGCAGTTCTTC	CASIRESNEQFF
few	TRBV15	TRBJ1-2	-	TGTGCCACCAGTATCGAAGCGGGTAGGGGTGGCTACACCTTC	CATSIEAGRGGYTF
few	TRBV30	TRBJ2-7	-	TGTGCCTGCGACAGGACTTCCTTCTACGAGCAGTACTTC	CACDRTSFYEQYF
few	TRBV28	TRBJ1-1	-	TGTGCCAGCAGTTATCTCCTGTTTGGGGGCCAGAACACTGAAGCTTTCTTT	CASSYLLFGGQNTEAFF
few	TRBV7-9	TRBJ2-3	TRBD2	TGTGCCAGCAGCTTACCACTAGCGGAAGATACGCAGTATTTT	CASSLPLAEDTQYF
few	TRBV4-2	TRBJ1-5	-	TGTGCCAGCAGCCAAGATCACAGCCAGAGTCAGCCCCAGCATTTT	CASSQDHSQSQPQHF
few	TRBV7-2	TRBJ1-5	TRBD1	TGTGCCAGCAGCTTAGAAATGAGGGACAGGGACCGGCCCCAGCATTTT	CASSLEMRDRDRPQHF
few	TRBV6-5	TRBJ2-1	TRBD2	TGTGCCAGCAGGCTAGCGGGAGGGAGTGAGCAGTTCTTC	CASRLAGGSEQFF
few	TRBV12-2	TRBJ2-1	-	TGTGCAAGTTGCTGGGCTAGCGGGAAGACCTACAATGAGCAGTTCTTC	CASCWASGKTYNEQFF
few	TRBV29-1	TRBJ2-1	-	TGCAGCGTTGTGGGGAATAGCGGACCTGAGCAGTTCTTC	CSVVGNSGPEQFF
-	TRBV6-6	TRBJ1-2	-	TGTGCCAGCAGTTACTCCGACAGCCTATTTGGCTACACCTTC	CASSYSDSLFGYTF
-	TRBV29-1	TRBJ2-5	-	TGCAGCGTTCAGGTCGGCAGCTTTCCTTACTTC	CSVQVGSFPYF
-	TRBV27	TRBJ2-6	TRBD2	TGTGCCAGCAGTTTAAGAGCGGGGAACTCTGGGGCCAACGTCCTGACTTTC	CASSLRAGNSGANVLTF
-	TRBV28	TRBJ2-1	-	TGTGCCAGCAGTCTGGAACGCGGCAATGAGCAGTTCTTC	CASSLERGNEQFF
few	TRBV5-1	TRBJ2-2	TRBD2	TGCGCCAGCAGCTTTCCGGCTAGCGGGTTTCCGAACACCGGGGAGCTGTTTTTT	CASSFPASGFPNTGELFF
few	TRBV6-1	TRBJ2-7	-	TGTGCCAGCACCCTGACTCCTAGCTCCTACGAGCAGTACTTC	CASTLTPSSYEQYF
-	TRBV4-1	TRBJ2-7	TRBD2	TGCGCCAGCAGCCCGTGGGAGGGAGATTACGAGCAGTACTTC	CASSPWEGDYEQYF
few	TRBV9	TRBJ2-3	TRBD1	TGTGCCAGCAGCGGACAGGGGTTTAGCACAGATACGCAGTATTTT	CASSGQGFSTDTQYF
-	TRBV5-8	TRBJ2-1	TRBD2	TGTGCCAGCAGCTTGGGCCCGGGACTAGCTGGTGGATGGAATGAGCAGTTCTTC	CASSLGPGLAGGWNEQFF
few	TRBV5-4	TRBJ2-6	-	TGTGCCAGCAGCCAGGACAACTCTGGGGCCAACGTCCTGACTTTC	CASSQDNSGANVLTF
-	TRBV6-6	TRBJ2-7	-	TGTGCCAGCAAGAACGACCCTTCGGGGGTTTACGAGCAGTACTTC	CASKNDPSGVYEQYF
-	TRBV7-9	TRBJ1-1	-	TGTGCCAGCAGCTCCAAGGGGTATACAAGTGAAGCTTTCTTT	CASSSKGYTSEAFF
few	TRBV30	TRBJ1-1	-	TGTGCCTGGACCCCGGGGGGGAACACTGAAGCTTTCTTT	CAWTPGGNTEAFF
few	TRBV27	TRBJ2-5	-	TGTGCCAGCAGTTTATCGCAGATGGAGACCCAGTACTTC	CASSLSQMETQYF